The clone carrying this TCR beta chain has just one count. In the original analysis: Reference gene primer amplification yielded estimated nucleated cell counts. TCRdb keeps only in-frame clones here, not all; method: immunoSEQ multiplex PCR. V and J calls plus clone size are reproduced from that table; the DNA served to infer D and trimming. The sample gives tens of thousands of clones, around 83% of which show up once; 1.6% is in the top ten. This entry is derived from a study of blood T cell repertoires in COVID-19. Turning to the study itself: Whether acute or convalescent, the COVID-19 samples came from the United States, Italy and Spain. In each case, the material was cDNA or gDNA derived from T cells, B-cell-depleted T cells, or PBMCs.

Trimming left V 4 bases short and J 0 bases short, with 11 bases between. This CDR3 spans 14 amino acids. The germline CDR1 and CDR2 sequences are SGHRS and YFSETQ. Specimen: peripheral blood. The chain joins TRBV5-1 to TRBJ2-7; maybe TRBD1 (5 bases). This sequence originates from a man between 45 and 60 years old with acute or convalescent COVID-19. The CDR3 spells CASSIDRSSYEQYF. The CDR3 bases are TGCGCCAGCAGCATAGACAGAAGCTCCTACGAGCAGTACTTC.